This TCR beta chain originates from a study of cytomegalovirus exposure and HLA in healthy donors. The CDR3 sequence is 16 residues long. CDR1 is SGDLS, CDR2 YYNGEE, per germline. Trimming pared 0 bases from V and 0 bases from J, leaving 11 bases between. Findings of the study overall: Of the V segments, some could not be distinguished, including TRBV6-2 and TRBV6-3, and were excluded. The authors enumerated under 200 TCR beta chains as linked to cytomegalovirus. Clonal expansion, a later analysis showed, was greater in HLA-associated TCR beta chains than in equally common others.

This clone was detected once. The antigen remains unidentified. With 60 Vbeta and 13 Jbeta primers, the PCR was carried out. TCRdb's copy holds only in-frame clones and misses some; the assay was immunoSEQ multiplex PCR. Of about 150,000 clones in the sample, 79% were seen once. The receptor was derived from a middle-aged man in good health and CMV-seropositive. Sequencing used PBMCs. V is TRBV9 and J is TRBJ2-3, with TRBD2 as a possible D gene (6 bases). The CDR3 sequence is CASSVVGGVSTDTQYF. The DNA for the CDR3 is TGTGCCAGCAGCGTAGTGGGGGGAGTGAGCACAGATACGCAGTATTTT.